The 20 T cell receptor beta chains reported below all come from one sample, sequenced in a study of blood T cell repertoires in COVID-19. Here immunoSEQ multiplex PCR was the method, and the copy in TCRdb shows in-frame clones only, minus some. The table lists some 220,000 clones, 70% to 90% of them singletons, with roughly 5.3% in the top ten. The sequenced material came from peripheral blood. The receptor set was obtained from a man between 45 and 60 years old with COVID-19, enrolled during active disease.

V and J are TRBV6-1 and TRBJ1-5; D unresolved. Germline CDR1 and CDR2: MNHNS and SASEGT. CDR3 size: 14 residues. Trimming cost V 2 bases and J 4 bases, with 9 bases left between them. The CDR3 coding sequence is TGTGCCAGCAGTGAATCGCGGGGTAATCAGCCCCAGCATTTT. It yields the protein CASSESRGNQPQHF.

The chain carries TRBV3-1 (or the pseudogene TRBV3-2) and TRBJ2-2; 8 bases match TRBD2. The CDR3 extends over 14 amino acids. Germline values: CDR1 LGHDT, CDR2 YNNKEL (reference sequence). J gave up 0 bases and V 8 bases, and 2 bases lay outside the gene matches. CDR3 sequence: CASEAGANTGELFF. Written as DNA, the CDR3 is TGTGCCAGCGAAGCGGGAGCGAACACCGGGGAGCTGTTTTTT.

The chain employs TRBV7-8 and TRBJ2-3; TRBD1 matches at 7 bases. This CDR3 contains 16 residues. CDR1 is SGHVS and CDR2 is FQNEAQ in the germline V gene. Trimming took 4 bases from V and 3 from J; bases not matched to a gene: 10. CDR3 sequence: CASSSRHNRGTDTQYF. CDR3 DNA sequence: TGTGCCAGCAGCTCGCGACACAACAGGGGAACAGATACGCAGTATTTT.

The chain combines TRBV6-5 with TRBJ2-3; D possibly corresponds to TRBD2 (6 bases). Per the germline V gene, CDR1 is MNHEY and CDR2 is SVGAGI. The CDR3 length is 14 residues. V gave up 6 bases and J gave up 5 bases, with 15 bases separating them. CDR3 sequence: CASRPGRGRDTQYF. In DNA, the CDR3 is TGTGCCAGCAGGCCGGGACGGGGGAGAGATACGCAGTATTTT.

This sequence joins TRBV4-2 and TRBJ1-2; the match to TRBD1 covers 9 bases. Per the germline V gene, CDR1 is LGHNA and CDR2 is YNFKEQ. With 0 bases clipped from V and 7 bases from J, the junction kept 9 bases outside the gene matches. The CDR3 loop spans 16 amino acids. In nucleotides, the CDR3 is TGTGCCAGCAGCCAAGATTTGGACAGGGGAAGGGGTGGCTACACCTTC. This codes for CASSQDLDRGRGGYTF.

The CDR3 reads CASSWRTERELYGYTF. The CDR3 region has the DNA TGCGCCAGCAGCTGGAGGACGGAGAGGGAACTCTATGGCTACACCTTC. The rearrangement links TRBV5-1 to TRBJ1-2; no clear D. This CDR3 is built from 16 residues. Germline loops: CDR1 SGHRS, CDR2 YFSETQ. V lost 3 bases and J 4 bases, leaving 19 bases between the germline ends.

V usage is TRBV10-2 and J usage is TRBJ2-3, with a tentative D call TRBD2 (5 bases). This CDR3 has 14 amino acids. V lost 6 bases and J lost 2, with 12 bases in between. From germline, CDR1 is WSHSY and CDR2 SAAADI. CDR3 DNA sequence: TGCGCCAGCAGGGAAGCGGCGAACACAGATACGCAGTATTTT. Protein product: CASREAANTDTQYF.

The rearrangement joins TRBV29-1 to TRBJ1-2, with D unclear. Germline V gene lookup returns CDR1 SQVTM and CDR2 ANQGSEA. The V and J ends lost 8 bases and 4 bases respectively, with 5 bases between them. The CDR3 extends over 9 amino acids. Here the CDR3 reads CSTSYGYTF. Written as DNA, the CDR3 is TGCAGCACCAGCTATGGCTACACCTTC. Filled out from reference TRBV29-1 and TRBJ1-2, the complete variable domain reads SAVISQKPSRDICQRGTSLTIQCQVDSQVTMMFWYRQQPGQSLTLIATANQGSEATYESGFVIDKFPISRPNLTFSTLTVSNMSPEDSSIYLCSTSYGYTFGSGTRLTVV.

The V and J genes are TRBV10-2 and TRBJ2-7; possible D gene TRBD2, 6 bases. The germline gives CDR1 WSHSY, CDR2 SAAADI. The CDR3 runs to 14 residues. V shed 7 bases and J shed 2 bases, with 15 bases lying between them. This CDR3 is CASKAVGGAYEQYF. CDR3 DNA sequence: TGCGCCAGCAAAGCCGTGGGCGGGGCCTACGAGCAGTACTTC.

Here the CDR3 reads CASSRTGWYEQYF. The CDR3 nucleotides read TGTGCCAGCAGTCGGACAGGGTGGTACGAGCAGTACTTC. V gene TRBV28 combines with J gene TRBJ2-7; the match to TRBD1 covers 8 bases. V lost 5 bases, J lost 4 bases, and 4 bases stayed unmatched. In germline, CDR1 is MDHEN, CDR2 SYDVKM. This CDR3 has 13 amino acids.

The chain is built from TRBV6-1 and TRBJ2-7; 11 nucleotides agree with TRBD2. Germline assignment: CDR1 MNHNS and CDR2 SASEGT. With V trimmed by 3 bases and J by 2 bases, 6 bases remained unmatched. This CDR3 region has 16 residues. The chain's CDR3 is CASSEELAGVTYEQYF. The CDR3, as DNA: TGTGCCAGCAGTGAGGAACTAGCGGGGGTGACCTACGAGCAGTACTTC.

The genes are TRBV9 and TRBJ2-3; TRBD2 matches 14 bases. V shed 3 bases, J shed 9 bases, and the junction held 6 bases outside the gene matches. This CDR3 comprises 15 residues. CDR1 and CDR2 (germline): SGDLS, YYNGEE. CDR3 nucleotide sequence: TGTGCCAGCAGCGCGACTAGCGGGGGGGTGAGGACGCAGTATTTT. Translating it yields CASSATSGGVRTQYF. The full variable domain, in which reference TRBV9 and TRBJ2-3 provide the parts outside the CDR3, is DSGVTQTPKHLITATGQRVTLRCSPRSGDLSVYWYQQSLDQGLQFLIQYYNGEERAKGNILERFSAQQFPDLHSELNLSSLELGDSALYFCASSATSGGVRTQYFGPGTRLTVL.

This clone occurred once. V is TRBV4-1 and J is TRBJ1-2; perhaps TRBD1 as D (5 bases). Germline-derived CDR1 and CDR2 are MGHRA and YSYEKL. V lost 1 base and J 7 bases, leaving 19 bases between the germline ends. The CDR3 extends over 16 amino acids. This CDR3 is CASSQAIYGGAGGYTF. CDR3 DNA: TGCGCCAGCAGCCAAGCAATCTATGGAGGGGCGGGTGGCTACACCTTC.

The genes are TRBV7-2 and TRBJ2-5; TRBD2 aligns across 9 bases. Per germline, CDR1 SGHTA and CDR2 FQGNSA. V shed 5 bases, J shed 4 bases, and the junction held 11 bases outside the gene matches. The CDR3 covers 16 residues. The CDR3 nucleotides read TGTGCCAGCAGCCCTCTTGGTCTAGCGGGGTCAGAGACCCAGTACTTC. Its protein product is CASSPLGLAGSETQYF.

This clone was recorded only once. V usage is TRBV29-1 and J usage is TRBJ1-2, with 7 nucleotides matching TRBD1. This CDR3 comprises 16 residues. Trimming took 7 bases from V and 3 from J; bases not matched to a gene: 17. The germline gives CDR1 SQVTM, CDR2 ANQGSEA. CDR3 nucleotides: TGCAGCGCCGCTACCCCAGACAGGGATAGGTACTATGGCTACACCTTC. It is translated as CSAATPDRDRYYGYTF.

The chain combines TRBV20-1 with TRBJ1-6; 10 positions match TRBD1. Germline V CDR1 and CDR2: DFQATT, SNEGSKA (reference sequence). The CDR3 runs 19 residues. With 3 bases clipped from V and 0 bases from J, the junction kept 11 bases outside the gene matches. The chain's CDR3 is CSASRGSGQGLSYNSPLHF. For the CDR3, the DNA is TGCAGTGCTAGTAGGGGATCGGGACAGGGGCTCTCCTATAATTCACCCCTCCACTTT.

The CDR3 DNA sequence: TGTGCCAGCAGCGACGGACTAGCGGGGTCTGGGGCCAACGTCCTGACTTTC. This gives the protein CASSDGLAGSGANVLTF. This chain uses TRBV21-1 with TRBJ2-6; TRBD2, the D gene given by the table, was not confirmed from the DNA. TRBV21-1 is labeled a pseudogene. The length of the CDR3 is 17 residues.

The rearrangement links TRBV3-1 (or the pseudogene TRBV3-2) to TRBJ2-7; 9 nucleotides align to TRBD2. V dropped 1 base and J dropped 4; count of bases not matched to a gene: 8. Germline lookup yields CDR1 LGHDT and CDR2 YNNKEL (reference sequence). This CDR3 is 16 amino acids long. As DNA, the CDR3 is TGTGCCAGCAGCCAAGGTTCTAGCGGGGCGCCTTACGAGCAGTACTTC. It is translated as CASSQGSSGAPYEQYF.

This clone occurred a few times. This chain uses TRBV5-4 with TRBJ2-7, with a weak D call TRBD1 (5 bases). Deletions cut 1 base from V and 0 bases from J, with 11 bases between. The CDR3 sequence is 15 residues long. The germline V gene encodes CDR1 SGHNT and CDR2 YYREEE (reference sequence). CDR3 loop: CASSLRGSFSYEQYF. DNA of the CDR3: TGTGCCAGCAGCTTGAGGGGATCCTTCTCCTACGAGCAGTACTTC.

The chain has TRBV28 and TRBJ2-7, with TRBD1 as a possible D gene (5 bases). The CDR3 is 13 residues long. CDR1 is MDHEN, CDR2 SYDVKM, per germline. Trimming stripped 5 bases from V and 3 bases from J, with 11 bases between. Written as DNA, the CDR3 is TGTGCCAGCAGTGAGCGACAGAACTACGAGCAGTACTTC. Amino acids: CASSERQNYEQYF. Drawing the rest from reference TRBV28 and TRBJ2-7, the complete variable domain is DVKVTQSSRYLVKRTGEKVFLECVQDMDHENMFWYRQDPGLGLRLIYFSYDVKMKEKGDIPEGYSVSREKKERFSLILESASTNQTSMYLCASSERQNYEQYFGPGTRLTVT.